These 19 T cell receptor beta chains came from one sample sequenced in a study of human T cells and chemical hapten exposure. The total RNA was obtained from whole blood that was not fractionated. TCRdb reanalysed the 5' RACE reads using MiXCR and keeps one entry per CDR3 protein. The profile shows under 150,000 distinct CDR3 sequences, approximately 19% of them singletons. These receptors were taken from a human donor in good health.

J is TRBJ2-1 and V is TRBV5-6; TRBD2 agrees at 9 bases. With 0 bases clipped from V and 15 bases from J, the junction kept 7 bases outside the gene matches. The CDR3 runs to 13 residues. CDR1 and CDR2 (germline): SGHDT, YYEEEE. CDR3 nucleotide sequence: TGTGCCAGCAGCTTGGCCGGCGCGGGAGGGGTGTTCTTC. Protein product: CASSLAGAGGVFF.

This clonotype showed up just a few times. This chain joins TRBV5-1 and TRBJ1-1; D remains ambiguous. The V gene lost 0 bases and the J gene lost 4 bases, with 7 bases spanning the gap. The CDR3 is made up of 13 amino acids. Germline CDR1 is SGHRS and CDR2 is YFSETQ. The CDR3 bases are TGCGCCAGCAGCTTGGGGGTGGGCACTGAAGCTTTCTTT. Translated, it gives CASSLGVGTEAFF.

This clonotype appeared a few times. The germline gene is not matched at one end of the junction; a read error may be the cause. V gene TRBV28 combines with J gene TRBJ2-6; TRBD2 might be the D (6 bases). The length of the CDR3 is 14 residues. Germline V gene lookup returns CDR1 MDHEN and CDR2 SYDVKM. CDR3 region: CASSRDSGSNVLTF. CDR3 nucleotides: TGTGCCAGCTCTCGGGACTCTGGGTCCAACGTCCTGACTTTC.

The rearrangement joins TRBV11-2 to TRBJ1-2; a weak D match, TRBD1 (6 bases). The CDR3 has 14 residues. Trimming took 3 bases from V and 4 from J, leaving 12 bases between them. Germline V gives CDR1 SGHAT, CDR2 FQNNGV. The CDR3 region has the DNA TGTGCCAGCAGCTTTGAACCCAGGGGCTATGGCTACACCTTC. It specifies CASSFEPRGYGYTF.

This clonotype has just a few counts. The CDR3 here is CASSPTLAGSTDTQYF. The CDR3 region has the DNA TGCGCCAGCAGCCCCACACTAGCGGGAAGCACAGATACGCAGTATTTT. The chain couples TRBV5-1 to TRBJ2-3, with 10 bases that match TRBD2. V lost 4 bases and J lost 0; bases outside the gene matches: 5. Germline CDR1 SGHRS, CDR2 YFSETQ. The CDR3 has 16 residues. The full variable domain, its missing parts supplied by reference TRBV5-1 and TRBJ2-3, is KAGVTQTPRYLIKTRGQQVTLSCSPISGHRSVSWYQQTPGQGLQFLFEYFSETQRNKGNFPGRFSGRQFSNSRSEMNVSTLELGDSALYLCASSPTLAGSTDTQYFGPGTRLTVL.

V usage is TRBV5-1 and J usage is TRBJ2-1; possibly TRBD2 for D (5 bases). Germline V gene data show CDR1 as SGHRS and CDR2 as YFSETQ. The CDR3 covers 15 residues. Trimming removed 0 bases from V and 6 bases from J, with 13 bases in between. The CDR3 loop reads CASSLGVTTSNEQFF. In DNA, the CDR3 is TGCGCCAGCAGCTTGGGGGTGACTACGTCCAATGAGCAGTTCTTC.

The chain is built from TRBV4-1 and TRBJ2-4; TRBD1 matches 10 bases. V dropped 3 bases and J dropped 6; count of bases not matched to a gene: 11. The germline gives CDR1 MGHRA, CDR2 YSYEKL. This CDR3 spans 17 amino acids. CDR3 sequence (DNA): TGCGCCAGCAGCCACGCCCCCAGGACAGGGGGACTAAACATTCAGTACTTC. Protein sequence: CASSHAPRTGGLNIQYF.

Sample share makes this clonotype large. The rearrangement joins TRBV12-3 or TRBV12-4 to TRBJ2-2; D is uncertain. V lost 0 bases, J lost 6 bases, and 11 bases lay in between. The length of the CDR3 is 15 residues. CDR3 sequence: CASSLAVDAAGELFF. The CDR3 coding sequence is TGTGCCAGCAGTTTAGCAGTGGACGCGGCCGGGGAGCTGTTTTTT.

The chain uses TRBV20-1 and TRBJ2-3; no definite D call. Germline V CDR1 and CDR2: DFQATT, SNEGSKA (reference sequence). This CDR3 contains 10 residues. The germline V and J ends were trimmed by 5 bases and 7 bases, with 7 bases remaining between them. CDR3 DNA: TGCAGTGCTCGCGGAAATACGCAGTATTTT. Translation: CSARGNTQYF.

This clonotype was counted ten times or more. The chain has TRBV4-1 and TRBJ2-7; 10 bases are shared with TRBD2. CDR1 is MGHRA, CDR2 YSYEKL, per germline. Losses at the gene ends were 5 bases for V and 2 bases for J; bases not matched to a gene: 6. This CDR3 has 15 residues. CDR3 sequence: CASSAGLAETYEQYF. The CDR3 DNA follows: TGCGCCAGCAGCGCCGGACTAGCGGAAACCTACGAGCAGTACTTC.

V and J are TRBV20-1 and TRBJ1-2; D possibly corresponds to TRBD1 (5 bases). Germline V gene sequence: CDR1 DFQATT, CDR2 SNEGSKA (reference sequence). The CDR3 extends over 13 amino acids. V was shortened by 5 bases and J by 6 bases, with 16 bases between the two germline ends. CDR3 loop: CSAPGEETDGYTF. The CDR3 nucleotides read TGCAGTGCTCCGGGGGAGGAAACTGATGGCTACACCTTC.

In this sample, this clonotype turned up many times. V usage is TRBV27 and J usage is TRBJ1-1; D not resolved. The CDR3 covers 15 residues. The V gene's germline CDR1 is MNHEY and CDR2 SMNVEV (reference sequence). Trimming removed 1 base from V and 0 bases from J, with 9 bases in between. CDR3 in DNA: TGTGCCAGCAGTTTATATGGGTCCATGAACACTGAAGCTTTCTTT. It is translated as CASSLYGSMNTEAFF.

The chain couples TRBV7-9 to TRBJ1-4, with 9 bases matching TRBD1. Germline assignment: CDR1 SEHNR and CDR2 FQNEAQ (reference sequence). The CDR3 has 14 residues. The V and J ends lost 5 bases and 7 bases, in that order; junction bases with no gene match: 5. The CDR3 loop is CASSPDRGSEKLFF. The DNA of the CDR3 is TGTGCCAGCAGCCCCGACAGGGGGAGTGAAAAACTGTTTTTT.

The CDR3 sequence: CSAPTPGTLPYEQYF. CDR3 sequence (DNA): TGCAGTGCCCCGACGCCAGGGACTTTACCCTACGAGCAGTACTTC. The chain employs TRBV20-1 and TRBJ2-7, with D possibly being TRBD2 (6 bases). This CDR3 comprises 15 residues. Germline-derived CDR1 and CDR2 are DFQATT and SNEGSKA (reference sequence). The germline V and J ends were trimmed by 6 bases and 2 bases, with 20 bases remaining between them.

The chain couples TRBV29-1 to TRBJ2-4; 7 positions match TRBD2. This CDR3 is built from 15 residues. Trimming cost V 0 bases and J 7 bases; bases outside gene matches: 9. Germline CDR1 reads SQVTM; CDR2 reads ANQGSEA. DNA of the CDR3: TGCAGCGTTGAAGATCCGCAAGGCGGGAGCAACATTCAGTACTTC. Translating it yields CSVEDPQGGSNIQYF.

In its sample, this clonotype was seen a few times. This chain uses TRBV6-1 with TRBJ1-4; TRBD1 matches 10 bases. CDR1 and CDR2 from the germline V gene are MNHNS and SASEGT. The V segment lost 8 bases and the J segment 9 bases; nucleotides outside the gene matches: 3. The CDR3 runs 12 residues. The CDR3 reads CASGGQGKKLFF. Written as DNA, the CDR3 is TGTGCCAGCGGGGGACAGGGGAAAAAACTGTTTTTT.

This clonotype was recorded a few times. The chain uses TRBV20-1 and TRBJ2-3; 8 bases agree with TRBD1. The J segment lost 4 bases and the V segment lost 4 bases, leaving 7 bases of the junction unmatched. Per the germline V gene, CDR1 is DFQATT and CDR2 is SNEGSKA (reference sequence). This CDR3 comprises 14 residues. The CDR3 reads CSANPGQGPDTQYF. CDR3 nucleotide sequence: TGCAGTGCTAACCCCGGACAGGGTCCAGATACGCAGTATTTT.

The V gene is TRBV6-7, the J gene TRBJ1-5; D is unclear. Being an ORF, TRBV6-7 has a function that is uncertain. CDR3 length: 13 amino acids. Trimming took 10 bases from V and 3 from J, leaving 13 bases between them. CDR3 sequence (DNA): TGTGCCACCTATTACCAGGACAATCAGCCCCAGCATTTT. Amino acid sequence: CATYYQDNQPQHF.

This clonotype was observed a handful of times. The chain has TRBV6-1 and TRBJ2-5; TRBD1 matches at 7 bases. Trimming cost V 4 bases and J 3 bases; bases outside gene matches: 8. Per the germline V gene, CDR1 is MNHNS and CDR2 is SASEGT. There are 15 residues in the CDR3. CDR3 residues: CASSGSGTAEETQYF. CDR3 sequence (DNA): TGTGCCAGCAGTGGATCCGGGACAGCAGAAGAGACCCAGTACTTC.